These 28 T cell receptor beta chains were all obtained from the same sample, sequenced in a study of metastatic and nonmetastatic thyroid tumors. Via MiXCR, TCRdb re-called the PCR reads. Among tens of thousands of clones listed, 20% were seen once. Every patient underwent thyroid surgery untreated. Material for sequencing was blood. The receptor source for this set is a female donor with papillary thyroid cancer or a benign thyroid nodule (not recorded which). Some clones in this sample may be carry-over from other donors' samples.

This clone was seen repeatedly, ten times or more. The chain carries TRBV24-1 and TRBJ2-5; 11 bases map to TRBD1. This CDR3 contains 18 residues. Trimming took 1 base from V and 5 from J; bases not matched to a gene: 11. Germline V lookup: CDR1 KGHDR, CDR2 SFDVKD. The CDR3 region is CATSDFLSGQGAGETQYF. CDR3 in DNA: TGTGCCACCAGTGATTTCCTTTCTGGACAGGGGGCTGGGGAGACCCAGTACTTC.

As regards this clone: Given a much more abundant clone one base away, this may be a read error. The chain combines TRBV5-5 with TRBJ2-5, with a weak D call TRBD1 (6 bases). Germline assignment: CDR1 SGHKS and CDR2 YYEKEE (reference sequence). The CDR3 is 13 residues long. CDR3 residues: CTSSHRVQETQYF. Here the CDR3 DNA reads TGTACCAGCAGCCACAGGGTCCAGGAGACCCAGTACTTC.

With regard to this clone: A single base separates this from a much larger clone, so it may be a read error. The chain is built from TRBV7-2 and TRBJ2-1; 8 bases agree with TRBD1. This CDR3 comprises 13 residues. The germline CDR1 and CDR2 sequences are SGHTA and FQGNSA. CDR3 residues: CASNLDREGEQSF. CDR3 in DNA: TGTGCCAGCAACCTGGACAGGGAAGGCGAGCAGTCCTTC.

This clone occurred many times. The chain has TRBV28 and TRBJ2-1; 9 positions match TRBD1. The V gene's germline CDR1 is MDHEN and CDR2 SYDVKM. The ends lost 1 base at V and 9 bases at J; junction bases unmatched: 22. The CDR3 length is 20 residues. In DNA form, the CDR3 reads TGTGCCAGCAGTTTATCCCGACAGGGGGAGAGGTGGGAGAAACTGGGTGAGCAGTTCTTC. Its translation is CASSLSRQGERWEKLGEQFF.

At least ten counts were recorded for this clone. The chain combines TRBV7-2 with TRBJ2-7; D is possibly TRBD2 (5 bases). Per germline, CDR1 SGHTA and CDR2 FQGNSA. This CDR3 has 13 residues. Trimming left V 1 base short and J 12 bases short, with 16 bases between. The CDR3 coding sequence is TGTGCCAGCAGCTTAGGTTTTAGCGAGACGTGGTACTTC. Amino acids: CASSLGFSETWYF.

This clone appeared many times. Other DNA sequences in the same sample also yield this CDR3. The V and J genes are TRBV14 and TRBJ2-4; the D gene is possibly TRBD1 (6 bases). CDR3 length: 11 residues. The V gene lost 4 bases and the J gene lost 14 bases, with 12 bases spanning the gap. Looked up from germline, CDR1 is SGHDN and CDR2 is FVKESK. Here the CDR3 reads CASSLGTQKYF. CDR3 coding DNA: TGTGCCAGCAGCCTCGGGACACAAAAGTACTTC.

Details on this clone: The germline gene is not matched at one end of the junction; a read error may be the cause. The chain has TRBV9 and TRBJ2-6, with a tentative D call TRBD1 (6 bases). The germline V gene encodes CDR1 SGDLS and CDR2 YYNGEE. The length of the CDR3 is 17 residues. For the CDR3, the DNA is TGTGCCAGCAGCATAGGACAGTGTGGGTCTGTGGCCAACGTCCTGACTTTC. Its translation is CASSIGQCGSVANVLTF.

This clone is classed as medium-sized (0.01 to 0.1%). The chain has TRBV27 and TRBJ1-5; D gene unclear. This CDR3 is built from 12 residues. Trimming removed 6 bases from V and 4 bases from J, with 7 bases in between. In germline, CDR1 is MNHEY, CDR2 SMNVEV (reference sequence). CDR3: CASRDRNQPQHF. Written as DNA, the CDR3 is TGTGCCAGCAGGGACCGAAATCAGCCCCAGCATTTT.

This clone is medium-sized. The gene calls are TRBV27 and TRBJ2-7, with a possible D match to TRBD1 (6 bases). The ends were cut back, 2 bases at V and 0 bases at J, with 8 bases in the middle. The CDR3 is 14 amino acids. Germline assignment: CDR1 MNHEY and CDR2 SMNVEV (reference sequence). Written as DNA, the CDR3 is TGTGCCAGCAGTTTAAAAGGGGGCTCCTACGAGCAGTACTTC. Its translation: CASSLKGGSYEQYF.

The table lists this clone with a few counts. The chain links TRBV7-2 to TRBJ2-5, with D unresolved. Between the trimmed V and J ends, which lost 5 bases and 4 bases, there was a span of 5 bases. The V gene's germline CDR1 is SGHTA and CDR2 FQGNSA. The CDR3 has 11 amino acids. The CDR3 here is CASSHGETQYF. CDR3 nucleotide sequence: TGTGCCAGCAGCCATGGAGAGACCCAGTACTTC.

Many counts were recorded for this clone. V is TRBV10-3 and J is TRBJ1-1, with a tentative D call TRBD1 (5 bases). V was shortened by 6 bases and J by 1 base, with 9 bases between the two germline ends. CDR1 and CDR2 (germline): ENHRY, SYGVKD. The CDR3 is made up of 13 amino acids. The CDR3 bases are TGTGCCATCAGGATGACAGCGAACACTGAAGCTTTCTTT. Amino acids: CAIRMTANTEAFF.

This clone came up many times. The genes are TRBV15 and TRBJ1-1, with a possible D match to TRBD1 (6 bases). CDR3 length: 15 residues. Trimming took 5 bases from V and 4 from J, leaving 17 bases between them. From germline, CDR1 is LNHNV and CDR2 YYDKDF (reference sequence). The CDR3 nucleotides are TGTGCCACCAGCCTCTGGCGGGGGGCGGGCACTGAAGCTTTCTTT. This sequence encodes CATSLWRGAGTEAFF.

Ten or more counts support this clone. J is TRBJ1-1 and V is TRBV5-5; possible D gene TRBD1, 5 bases. Trimming removed 4 bases from V and 5 bases from J, with 12 bases in between. The germline V gene encodes CDR1 SGHKS and CDR2 YYEKEE (reference sequence). The CDR3 length is 13 residues. The CDR3 bases are TGTGCCAGCAGCGATGACAGCGGGACTGAAGCTTTCTTT. This sequence encodes CASSDDSGTEAFF. The full variable domain, its missing parts supplied by reference TRBV5-5 and TRBJ1-1, is DAGVTQSPTHLIKTRGQQVTLRCSPISGHKSVSWYQQVLGQGPQFIFQYYEKEERGRGNFPDRFSARQFPNYSSELNVNALLLGDSALYLCASSDDSGTEAFFGQGTRLTVV.

At least ten counts were recorded for this clone. The chain has TRBV14 and TRBJ2-1; possibly TRBD2 for D (5 bases). The germline V and J ends were trimmed by 0 bases and 9 bases, with 21 bases remaining between them. The CDR3 contains 17 residues. The germline V gene has CDR1 SGHDN and CDR2 FVKESK. The CDR3 protein is CASSQEGFGLQISEQFF. In nucleotides, the CDR3 is TGTGCCAGCAGCCAAGAAGGGTTTGGACTCCAAATCTCTGAGCAGTTCTTC.

This clone was seen ten or more times. The chain combines TRBV4-1 with TRBJ2-1, with 10 bases lining up with TRBD2. Germline-derived CDR1 and CDR2 are MGHRA and YSYEKL. The CDR3 has 18 amino acids. After removal of 3 bases from V and 8 bases from J, the junction contained 16 bases not matched to a gene. CDR3: CASSQGPFLAGGDDEQFF. The CDR3 DNA reads as TGCGCCAGCAGCCAGGGTCCTTTCTTAGCGGGAGGTGATGATGAGCAGTTCTTC.

This clone is medium-sized within its sample. The chain has TRBV6-1 and TRBJ1-4, with D possibly matching TRBD1 (6 bases). This CDR3 is built from 13 residues. V gave up 8 bases and J gave up 7 bases, with 14 bases separating them. CDR1 and CDR2 (germline): MNHNS, SASEGT. Here the CDR3 DNA reads TGTGCCAGCGGGGGCAGGGAGACTGAAAAACTGTTTTTT. Its translation is CASGGRETEKLFF.

Only a few counts were recorded for this clone. CDR3 region: CASSCLGPQQYEQYF. The CDR3 nucleotides are TGTGCCAGCAGTTGCTTGGGCCCTCAACAATACGAGCAGTACTTC. The chain couples TRBV28 to TRBJ2-7; D not certain. Per germline, CDR1 MDHEN and CDR2 SYDVKM. This CDR3 comprises 15 residues. Trimming stripped 4 bases from V and 4 bases from J, with 17 bases between.

This rearrangement joins TRBV30 to TRBJ2-7; a possible D gene is TRBD2 (5 bases). Trimming removed 7 bases from V and 0 bases from J, with 16 bases in between. The CDR3 extends over 14 amino acids. Per the germline V gene, CDR1 is GTSNPN and CDR2 is SVGIG (reference sequence). CDR3 DNA sequence: TGTGCCTTCTTACTTCCGGGAAACTCCTACGAGCAGTACTTC. Translating gives CAFLLPGNSYEQYF.

This clone has a count of ten or more. J is TRBJ2-1 and V is TRBV20-1; 16 nucleotides match TRBD2. Germline V gene sequence: CDR1 DFQATT, CDR2 SNEGSKA (reference sequence). The V gene end was trimmed by 4 bases and the J gene end by 9 bases; junction bases not matched to a gene: 12. The CDR3 spans 17 residues. The CDR3 nucleotides are TGCAGTGCTATCTTCGGGACTAGCGGGAGGGCCGGGGTTGAGCAGTTCTTC. This encodes CSAIFGTSGRAGVEQFF.

For this clone: A read error is possible here, since a much larger clone lies one base away. The V gene is TRBV30, the J gene TRBJ1-1; D gene unclear. The CDR3 has 11 amino acids. The germline V gene has CDR1 GTSNPN and CDR2 SVGIG (reference sequence). This chain's CDR3 is CAWSLNTESFF. Here the CDR3 DNA reads TGTGCTTGGAGTTTGAACACTGAATCTTTCTTT.

This clone was recorded many times. The J gene is TRBJ2-7, the V gene TRBV6-4, with D hard to call. The CDR3 contains 14 residues. From germline, CDR1 is MRHNA and CDR2 SNTAGT. V gave up 6 bases and J gave up 1 base, with 13 bases separating them. In DNA, the CDR3 is TGTGCCAGCAGGCTCCCTAGATGGTCCTACGAGCAGTACTTC. Protein product: CASRLPRWSYEQYF.

The table lists this clone with many counts. V gene TRBV4-2 combines with J gene TRBJ1-2, with D possibly matching TRBD1 (5 bases). V was cut by 1 base and J by 4 bases, with 10 bases left in between. This CDR3 comprises 14 residues. Germline lookup yields CDR1 LGHNA and CDR2 YNFKEQ. This CDR3 is CASSQVGGAYGYTF. The CDR3 coding sequence is TGTGCCAGCAGCCAAGTTGGGGGAGCCTATGGCTACACCTTC.

For this clone: This sequence may be a read error, since a much larger clone differs from it by one base. Other DNA sequences in the sample encode the same CDR3. This CDR3 reads CASSLGLEEQYF. CDR3 nucleotides: TGTGCCAGCAGTTTAGGGCTAGAGGAGCAGTATTTT. The J gene is TRBJ2-3, the V gene TRBV12-3 or TRBV12-4, with D hard to call. The CDR3 spans 12 residues. Trimming took off 1 base at V and 11 bases at J, with 10 bases between the two ends.

This clone came up many times. This CDR3 is missing its conserved last phenylalanine or tryptophan, likely due to a read error. This same CDR3 is encoded by further DNA sequences in the sample. J is TRBJ1-1 and V is TRBV7-9; the D gene is possibly TRBD1 (5 bases). CDR3 length: 14 amino acids. Germline V gene sequence: CDR1 SEHNR, CDR2 FQNEAQ (reference sequence). Trimming took off 5 bases at V and 5 bases at J, with 15 bases between the two ends. CDR3 in amino acids: CASSGGVRGTEAFL. CDR3 nucleotides: TGTGCCAGCAGCGGAGGGGTGCGGGGGACTGAAGCTTTCCTT.

This clone was found many times. The chain carries TRBV4-1 and TRBJ1-1, with D unclear. V was clipped by 8 bases and J by 0 bases, with 10 bases between them. The germline V gene encodes CDR1 MGHRA and CDR2 YSYEKL. This CDR3 spans 13 amino acids. The CDR3 coding sequence is TGCGCCAGCGGAAGGGAGGTGAACACTGAAGCTTTCTTT. It specifies CASGREVNTEAFF.

This clone was counted a single time. No conserved phenylalanine or tryptophan ends this CDR3, so it is likely a read error. The rearrangement joins TRBV7-6 to TRBJ1-3, with a weak D call TRBD1 (5 bases). Per germline, CDR1 SGHVS and CDR2 FNYEAQ. The CDR3 covers 14 residues. CDR3 coding DNA: TGTGACCGCAGCTTATGGGGGGTAGGAAACACCATATATTTG. Translated: CDRSLWGVGNTIYL.

The sample holds one count of this clone. V usage is TRBV11-2 and J usage is TRBJ2-5, with 15 positions matching TRBD2. V was pared by 5 bases and J by 0 bases, with 7 bases of the junction left unmatched. The CDR3 loop spans 18 amino acids. Germline V CDR1 and CDR2: SGHAT, FQNNGV. CDR3 sequence (DNA): TGTGCCAGCAGCCAAGGGACTAGCGGGAGGTTGTACCAAGAGACCCAGTACTTC. Encoded protein: CASSQGTSGRLYQETQYF.

In the case of this clone: Given a much more abundant clone one base away, this may be a read error. The chain links TRBV29-1 to TRBJ2-3, with 8 bases that match TRBD1. This CDR3 contains 13 residues. Germline V lookup: CDR1 SQVTM, CDR2 ANQGSEA. Unmatched junction bases numbered 8, after V lost 8 bases and J lost 4 bases. Here the CDR3 reads CSTARGQSDTQYF. The DNA for the CDR3 is TGCAGCACCGCCAGGGGGCAGTCAGATACGCAGTATTTT.